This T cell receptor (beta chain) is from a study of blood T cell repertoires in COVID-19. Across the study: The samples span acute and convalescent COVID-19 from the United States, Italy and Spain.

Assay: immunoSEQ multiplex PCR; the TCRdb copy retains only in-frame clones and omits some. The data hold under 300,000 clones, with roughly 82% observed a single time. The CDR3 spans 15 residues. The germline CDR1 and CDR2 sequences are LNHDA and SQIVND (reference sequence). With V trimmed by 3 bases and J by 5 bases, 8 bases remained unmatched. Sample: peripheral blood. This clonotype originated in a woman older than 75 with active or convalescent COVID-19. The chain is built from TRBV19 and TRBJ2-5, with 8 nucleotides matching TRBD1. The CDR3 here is CASSIWAGGAETQYF. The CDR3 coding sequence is TGTGCCAGTAGTATCTGGGCAGGGGGCGCGGAGACCCAGTACTTC.